The present entry profiles one T cell receptor (beta chain) with its context. This entry comes from a study of lymphopenia after photon versus proton radiotherapy. The CDR3 is 13 residues long. Per the germline V gene, CDR1 is SGHNT and CDR2 is YYREEE (reference sequence). Trimming shortened V by 4 bases and J by 7 bases, and 14 bases separated the two germline ends. Produced via immunoSEQ multiplex PCR; TCRdb's table is partial and in-frame only. The table has roughly 35,000 clones, about 83% seen once; the top ten hold approximately 2.9%. The genes are TRBV5-4 and TRBJ1-2; D uncertain. The sequencing used peripheral blood, collected from a patient treated with photon-based radiotherapy. The sequence came from a man aged 50 to 60 with gastric cancer. This chain's CDR3 is CASSMTRSGGYTF. The DNA for the CDR3 is TGTGCCAGCAGCATGACAAGATCAGGTGGCTACACCTTC.